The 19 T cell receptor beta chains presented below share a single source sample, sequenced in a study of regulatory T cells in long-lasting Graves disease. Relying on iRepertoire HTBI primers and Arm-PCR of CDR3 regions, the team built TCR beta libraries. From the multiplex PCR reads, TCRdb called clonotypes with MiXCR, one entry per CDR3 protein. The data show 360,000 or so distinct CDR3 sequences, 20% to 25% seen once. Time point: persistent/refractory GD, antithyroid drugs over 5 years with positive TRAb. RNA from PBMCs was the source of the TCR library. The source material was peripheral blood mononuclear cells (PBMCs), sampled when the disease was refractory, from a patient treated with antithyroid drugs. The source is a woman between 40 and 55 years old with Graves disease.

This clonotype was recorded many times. Here the CDR3 reads CASSLLMAAPYEQYF. CDR3 nucleotide sequence: TGTGCCAGCAGCCTTTTAATGGCAGCCCCCTACGAGCAGTACTTC. This chain links TRBV28 with TRBJ2-7; D not certain. The ends were cut back, 6 bases at V and 2 bases at J, with 17 bases in the middle. Germline values: CDR1 MDHEN, CDR2 SYDVKM. The CDR3 has 15 amino acids. Full variable domain (outside the CDR3, taken from reference TRBV28 and TRBJ2-7): DVKVTQSSRYLVKRTGEKVFLECVQDMDHENMFWYRQDPGLGLRLIYFSYDVKMKEKGDIPEGYSVSREKKERFSLILESASTNQTSMYLCASSLLMAAPYEQYFGPGTRLTVT.

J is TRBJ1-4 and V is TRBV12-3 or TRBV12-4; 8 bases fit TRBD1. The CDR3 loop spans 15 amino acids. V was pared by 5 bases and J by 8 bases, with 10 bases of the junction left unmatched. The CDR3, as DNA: TGTGCCAGCAGTCGGGACAGGAATTTTCGGGAAAAACTGTTTTTT. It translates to CASSRDRNFREKLFF.

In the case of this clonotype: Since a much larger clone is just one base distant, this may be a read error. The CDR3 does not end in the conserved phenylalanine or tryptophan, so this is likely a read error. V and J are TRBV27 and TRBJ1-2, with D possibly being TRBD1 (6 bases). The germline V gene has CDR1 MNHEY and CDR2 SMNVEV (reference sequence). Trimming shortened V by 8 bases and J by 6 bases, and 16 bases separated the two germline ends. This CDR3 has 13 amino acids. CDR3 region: CASGGGRVDGYTS. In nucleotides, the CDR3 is TGTGCCAGCGGCGGGGGCAGGGTGGATGGCTACACCTCC.

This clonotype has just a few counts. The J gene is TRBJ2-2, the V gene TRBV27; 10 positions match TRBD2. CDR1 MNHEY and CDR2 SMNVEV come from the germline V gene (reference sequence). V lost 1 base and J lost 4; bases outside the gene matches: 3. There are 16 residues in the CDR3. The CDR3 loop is CASSLFTSGVTGELFF. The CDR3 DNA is TGTGCCAGCAGTTTATTTACTAGCGGGGTCACCGGGGAGCTGTTTTTT.

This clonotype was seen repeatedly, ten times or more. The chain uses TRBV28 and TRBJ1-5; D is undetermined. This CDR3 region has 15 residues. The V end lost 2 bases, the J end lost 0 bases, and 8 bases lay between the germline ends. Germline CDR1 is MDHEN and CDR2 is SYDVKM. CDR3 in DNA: TGTGCCAGCAGTTTAGCCGGGAATAGCAATCAGCCCCAGCATTTT. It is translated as CASSLAGNSNQPQHF.

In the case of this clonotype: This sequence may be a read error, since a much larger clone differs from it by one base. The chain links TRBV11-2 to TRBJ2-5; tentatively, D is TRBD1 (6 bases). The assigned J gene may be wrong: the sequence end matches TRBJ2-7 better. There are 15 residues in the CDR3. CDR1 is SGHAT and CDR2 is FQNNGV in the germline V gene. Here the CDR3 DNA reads TGTGCCATCAGCTTAGAGGACAGTACCTCCTACGAGCAGTACTTC. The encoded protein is CAISLEDSTSYEQYF.

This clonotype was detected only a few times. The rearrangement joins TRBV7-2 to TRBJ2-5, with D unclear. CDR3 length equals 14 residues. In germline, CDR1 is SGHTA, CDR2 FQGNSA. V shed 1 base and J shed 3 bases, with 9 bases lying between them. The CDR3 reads CASSLDLSKETQYF. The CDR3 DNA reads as TGTGCCAGCAGCTTAGATCTTAGTAAAGAGACCCAGTACTTC.

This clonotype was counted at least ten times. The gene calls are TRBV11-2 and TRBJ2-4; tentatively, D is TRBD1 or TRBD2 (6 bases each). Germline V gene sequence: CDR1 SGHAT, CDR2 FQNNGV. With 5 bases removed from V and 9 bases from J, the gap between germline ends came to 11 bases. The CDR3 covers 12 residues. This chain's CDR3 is CASSKGGGIQYF. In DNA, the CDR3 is TGTGCCAGCAGCAAGGGGGGTGGCATTCAGTACTTC.

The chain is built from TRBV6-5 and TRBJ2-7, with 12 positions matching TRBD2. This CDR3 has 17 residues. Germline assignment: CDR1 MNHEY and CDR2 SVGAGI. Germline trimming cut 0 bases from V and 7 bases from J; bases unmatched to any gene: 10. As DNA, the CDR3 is TGTGCCAGCAGTTACTCTCTAGCGGGAGGGACTGGCGGTGAGCAGTACTTC. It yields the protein CASSYSLAGGTGGEQYF.

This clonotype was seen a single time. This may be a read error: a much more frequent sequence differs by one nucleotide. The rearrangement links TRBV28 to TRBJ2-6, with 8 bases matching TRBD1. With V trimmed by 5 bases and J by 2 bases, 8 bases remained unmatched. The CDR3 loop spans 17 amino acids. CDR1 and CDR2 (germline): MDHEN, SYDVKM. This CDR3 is CASSAWTGSAGANVLTF. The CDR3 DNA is TGTGCCAGCAGTGCCTGGACAGGGTCAGCTGGGGCCAACGTCCTGACTTTC.

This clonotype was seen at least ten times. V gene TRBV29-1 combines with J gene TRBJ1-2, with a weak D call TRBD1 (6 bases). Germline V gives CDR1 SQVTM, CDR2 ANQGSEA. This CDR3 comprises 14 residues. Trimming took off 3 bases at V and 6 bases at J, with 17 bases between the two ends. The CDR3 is CSVDVTWGAHGYTF. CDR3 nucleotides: TGCAGCGTTGATGTAACATGGGGGGCTCATGGCTACACCTTC.

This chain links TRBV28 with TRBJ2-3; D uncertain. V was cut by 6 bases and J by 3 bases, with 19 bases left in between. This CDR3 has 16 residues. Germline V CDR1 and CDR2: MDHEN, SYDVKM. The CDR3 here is CASRLLVGSRTDTQYF. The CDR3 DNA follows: TGTGCCAGCAGACTACTGGTGGGCTCTAGGACAGATACGCAGTATTTT.

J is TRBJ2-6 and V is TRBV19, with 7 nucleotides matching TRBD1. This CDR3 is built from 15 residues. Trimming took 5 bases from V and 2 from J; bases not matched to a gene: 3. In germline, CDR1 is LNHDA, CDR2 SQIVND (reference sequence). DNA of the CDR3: TGTGCCAGTAGTGCAACAGGGGCTGGGGCCAACGTCCTGACTTTC. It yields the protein CASSATGAGANVLTF.

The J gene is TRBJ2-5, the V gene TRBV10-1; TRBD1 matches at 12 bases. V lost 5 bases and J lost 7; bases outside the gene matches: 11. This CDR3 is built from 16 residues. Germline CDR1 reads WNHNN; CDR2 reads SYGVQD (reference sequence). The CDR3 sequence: CASSPGTGGDPSTQYF. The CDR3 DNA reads TGCGCCAGCAGTCCCGGGACAGGGGGCGATCCTTCGACCCAGTACTTC.

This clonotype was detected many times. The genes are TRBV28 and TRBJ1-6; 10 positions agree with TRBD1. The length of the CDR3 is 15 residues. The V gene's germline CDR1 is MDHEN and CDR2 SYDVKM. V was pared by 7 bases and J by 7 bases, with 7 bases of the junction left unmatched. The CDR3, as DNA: TGTGCCAGCATTCCCCGGGACAGGGGAAATTCACCCCTCCACTTT. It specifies CASIPRDRGNSPLHF.

Here the CDR3 reads CASNGGRASHEQFF. The CDR3 DNA sequence: TGTGCCAGCAATGGCGGGAGGGCCTCGCATGAGCAGTTCTTC. The J gene is TRBJ2-1, the V gene TRBV2; TRBD2 aligns across 9 bases. This CDR3 is 14 amino acids long. The V segment lost 7 bases and the J segment 8 bases; nucleotides outside the gene matches: 9. The germline V gene encodes CDR1 SNHLY and CDR2 FYNNEI.

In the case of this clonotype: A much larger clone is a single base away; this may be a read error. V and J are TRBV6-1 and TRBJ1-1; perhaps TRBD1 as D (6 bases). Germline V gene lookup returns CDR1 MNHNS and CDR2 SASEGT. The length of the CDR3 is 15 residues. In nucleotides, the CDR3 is TGTGCCAGCAGTCTCACCGGGACATCGCACACTGAAACTTTCTTT. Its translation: CASSLTGTSHTETFF.

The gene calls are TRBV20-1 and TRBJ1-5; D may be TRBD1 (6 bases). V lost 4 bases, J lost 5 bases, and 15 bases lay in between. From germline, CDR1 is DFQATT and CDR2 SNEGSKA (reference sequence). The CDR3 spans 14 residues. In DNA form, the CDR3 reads TGCAGTGCTAAGCGGCAGGGGCTTTATCAGCCCCAGCATTTT. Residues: CSAKRQGLYQPQHF.

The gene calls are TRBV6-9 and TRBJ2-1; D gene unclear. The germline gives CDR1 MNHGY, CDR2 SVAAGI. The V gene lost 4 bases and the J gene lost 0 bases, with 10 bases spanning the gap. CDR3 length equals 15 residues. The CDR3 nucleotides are TGTGCCAGCAGTTCCGACTTTAACTCCTACAATGAGCAGTTCTTC. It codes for CASSSDFNSYNEQFF.